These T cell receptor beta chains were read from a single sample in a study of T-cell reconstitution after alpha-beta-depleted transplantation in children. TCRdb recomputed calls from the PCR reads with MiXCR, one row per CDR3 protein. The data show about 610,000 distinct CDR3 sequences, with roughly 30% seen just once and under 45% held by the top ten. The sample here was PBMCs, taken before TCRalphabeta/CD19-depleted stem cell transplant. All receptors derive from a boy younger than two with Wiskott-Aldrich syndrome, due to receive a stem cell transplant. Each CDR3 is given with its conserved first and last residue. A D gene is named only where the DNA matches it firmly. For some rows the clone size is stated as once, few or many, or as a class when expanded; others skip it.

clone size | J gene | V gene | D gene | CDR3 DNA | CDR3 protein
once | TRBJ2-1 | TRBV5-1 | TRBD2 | TGCGCCAGCAGCTTGGCCCCGGCTAGCGGATACAATGAGCAGTTCTTC | CASSLAPASGYNEQFF
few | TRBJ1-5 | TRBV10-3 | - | TGTGCCATCACCCCAGGGACGGGTCAGCCCCAGCATTTT | CAITPGTGQPQHF
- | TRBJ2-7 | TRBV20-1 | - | TGCAGTGCCTGGGGGTTGGATAACGAGCAGTACTTC | CSAWGLDNEQYF
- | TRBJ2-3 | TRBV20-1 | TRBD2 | TGCAGTGCTAGAGATACTAGCGGGAGCCCAGATACGCAGTATTTT | CSARDTSGSPDTQYF
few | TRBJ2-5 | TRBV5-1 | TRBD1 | TGCGCCAGCAGAACCACAGGGACAGCGGAAGAGACCCAGTACTTC | CASRTTGTAEETQYF
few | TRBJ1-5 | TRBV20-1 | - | TGCAGTGCAATGCGCACCGATCAGCCCCAGCATTTT | CSAMRTDQPQHF
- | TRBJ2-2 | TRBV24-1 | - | TGTGCCACCAGTGTGGGGGGGGCACCGTCCGGGGAGCTGTTTTTT | CATSVGGAPSGELFF
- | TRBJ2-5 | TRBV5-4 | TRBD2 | TGTGCCAGCAGCTTGCGGGGGGGGATTCAAGAGACCCAGTACTTC | CASSLRGGIQETQYF
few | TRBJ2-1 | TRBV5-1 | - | TGCGCCAGCAGCTTTTTTGCCTCTAATGAGCAGTTCTTC | CASSFFASNEQFF
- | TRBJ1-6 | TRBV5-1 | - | TGCGCCAGCAGCCCCCGAGGGGGGGGCGATAATTCACCCCTCCACTTT | CASSPRGGGDNSPLHF
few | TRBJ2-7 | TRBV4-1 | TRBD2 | TGCGCCAGCAGCGGAAATCCAGCGGGAGGGTCTTACGAGCAGTACTTC | CASSGNPAGGSYEQYF
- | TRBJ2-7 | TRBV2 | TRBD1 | TGTGCCGGAGTGGGACAGGGAAAGATCGACGAGCAGTACTTC | CAGVGQGKIDEQYF
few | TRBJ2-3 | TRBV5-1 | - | TGCGCCAGCAGCTTGACGGGCAGGACTAGCACAGATACGCAGTATTTT | CASSLTGRTSTDTQYF
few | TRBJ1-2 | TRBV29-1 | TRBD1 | TGCAGCGCACCGTCGGCCGGGACAGAGTATGGCTACACCTTC | CSAPSAGTEYGYTF
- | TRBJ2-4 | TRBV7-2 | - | TGTGCCAGCAGCTTGGGCAGCTCGGGAAACATGCAGTACTTC | CASSLGSSGNMQYF
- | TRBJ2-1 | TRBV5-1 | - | TGCGCCAGCAGCTTGGATCTAGCCTCCTACAATGAGCAGTTCTTC | CASSLDLASYNEQFF
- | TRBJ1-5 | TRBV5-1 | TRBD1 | TGCGCCAGCAGTAAGGGGGCGGGTCAGCCCCAGCATTTT | CASSKGAGQPQHF
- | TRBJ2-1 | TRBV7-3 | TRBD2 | TGTGCCAGCAGCTTCTCCACTAGCGGAGACCCTTGGGATGAGCAGTTCTTC | CASSFSTSGDPWDEQFF
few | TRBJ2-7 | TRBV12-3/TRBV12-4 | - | TGTGCCAGCGGACCCCTCGGGCGGGTCCTAGACGAGCAGTACTTC | CASGPLGRVLDEQYF
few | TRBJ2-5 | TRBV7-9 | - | TGTGCCAGCAGCTTAGAAGGGCCTACGGCCCAGTACTTC | CASSLEGPTAQYF
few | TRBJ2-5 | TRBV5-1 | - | TGCGCCAGCAGCGGCCAGGGGCAAGAGACCCAGTACTTC | CASSGQGQETQYF
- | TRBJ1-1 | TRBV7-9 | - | TGTGCCAGCAGCTTAACCGGGGCTAGGGACACTGAAGCTTTCTTT | CASSLTGARDTEAFF
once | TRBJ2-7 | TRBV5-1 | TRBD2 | TGCGCCAGCAGCTACGGACTAGCGGGAGGTAAAGAGCAGTACTTC | CASSYGLAGGKEQYF
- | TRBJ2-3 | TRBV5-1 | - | TGCGCCAGCAGCTCTCTGACCGCTACAGGGACAGATACGCAGTATTTT | CASSSLTATGTDTQYF
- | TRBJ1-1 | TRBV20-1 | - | TGCAGTGCAGATGGACTCACGAACACTGAAGCTTTCTTT | CSADGLTNTEAFF
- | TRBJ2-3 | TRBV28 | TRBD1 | TGTGCCAGCAGTGAGGACAGGTATACGCAGTATTTT | CASSEDRYTQYF
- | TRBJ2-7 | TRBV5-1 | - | TGCGCCAGCAGCTGGCAGGGAAACGAGCAGTACTTC | CASSWQGNEQYF
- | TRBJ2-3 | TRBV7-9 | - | TGTGCCAGCAGCCGCCGTCGGGTCACAGATACGCAGTATTTT | CASSRRRVTDTQYF
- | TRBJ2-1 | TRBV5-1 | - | TGCGCCAGCAGCCAACAAACTAGCAGCTCCTACAATGAGCAGTTCTTC | CASSQQTSSSYNEQFF
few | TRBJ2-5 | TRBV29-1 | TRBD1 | TGCAGCGTCTCCGTGCCGGGACAGCGGACCAAGACCCAGTACTTC | CSVSVPGQRTKTQYF
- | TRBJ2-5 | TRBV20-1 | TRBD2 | TGCAGTGCTAGGAGGGCGGGAGGGTACCAAGAGACCCAGTACTTC | CSARRAGGYQETQYF
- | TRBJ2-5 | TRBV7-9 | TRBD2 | TGTGCCAGCAGCCCCAAGGGACTAGCGGGACCTCAAGAGACCCAGTACTTC | CASSPKGLAGPQETQYF
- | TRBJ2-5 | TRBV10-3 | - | TGTGCCATCAGTGAGTTTTTCAGGGCTGGCCAAGAGACCCAGTACTTC | CAISEFFRAGQETQYF
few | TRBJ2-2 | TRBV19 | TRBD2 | TGTGCCAGTAGTCCCACCCACACTAGCGAGGGGCTTAACACCGGGGAGCTGTTTTTT | CASSPTHTSEGLNTGELFF
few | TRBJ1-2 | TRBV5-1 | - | TGCGCCAGCAGCTTGAACAACGGGGGGCCAATCTATGGCTACACCTTC | CASSLNNGGPIYGYTF
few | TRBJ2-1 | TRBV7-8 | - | TGTGCCAGCAGCAGACGGAACTTGCCAAGTGAGCAGTTCTTC | CASSRRNLPSEQFF
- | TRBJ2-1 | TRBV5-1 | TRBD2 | TGCGCCAGCAGCAGAATTGGACTGGGTAGCGGGAGTCCAAATGAGCAGTTCTTC | CASSRIGLGSGSPNEQFF
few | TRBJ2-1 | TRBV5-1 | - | TGCGCCAGCAGCTTGGAAAACAGGGTCGATGAGCAGTTCTTC | CASSLENRVDEQFF
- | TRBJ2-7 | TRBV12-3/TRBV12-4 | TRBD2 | TGTGCCAGCAGTTTACGACTAGCGGGAGGGCTTGACTTC | CASSLRLAGGLDF
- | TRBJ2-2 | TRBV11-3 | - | TGTGCCAGCACCGGCGGGGGCAGGGATGGGAACGGGGAGCTGTTTTTT | CASTGGGRDGNGELFF
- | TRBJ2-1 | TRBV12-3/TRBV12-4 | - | TGTGCCAGCAGGGAGCCGATGAAAAGCGGAAATGAGCAGTTCTTC | CASREPMKSGNEQFF
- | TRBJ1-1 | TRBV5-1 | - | TGCGCCAGCAGCTTGGCTGGGGACGGCACTGAAGCTTTCTTT | CASSLAGDGTEAFF
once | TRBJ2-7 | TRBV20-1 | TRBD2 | TGCAGTGCTGCTAGCGGGTACTACGAGCAGTACTTC | CSAASGYYEQYF
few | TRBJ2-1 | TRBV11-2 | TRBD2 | TGTGCCAGCAGCACCGGGACTAGCGGATACAATGAGCAGTTCTTC | CASSTGTSGYNEQFF
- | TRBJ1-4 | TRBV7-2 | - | TGTGCCAGCAGCTTAGTATTGGACAACCAAGAAAAACTGTTTTTT | CASSLVLDNQEKLFF
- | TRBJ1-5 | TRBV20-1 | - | TGCAGTGCTAGAGATCCAGAGGGAGTTCGAGCACAGCCCCAGCATTTT | CSARDPEGVRAQPQHF
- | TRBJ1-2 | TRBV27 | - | TGTGCCAGCAGTTTATTGGGCGCAGGTTCCTATGGCTACACCTTC | CASSLLGAGSYGYTF
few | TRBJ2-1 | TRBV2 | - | TGTGCCAGCAACCGGGACAAAATCAATGAGCAGTTCTTC | CASNRDKINEQFF
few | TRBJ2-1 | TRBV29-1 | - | TGCAGCGCGTGGGGCGGAAGGCTAGCGCAGTACAATGAGCAGTTCTTC | CSAWGGRLAQYNEQFF
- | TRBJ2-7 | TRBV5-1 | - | TGCGCCAGCAGCCGCCTTCCCGGGGACTCAGGAGCGTACTTC | CASSRLPGDSGAYF
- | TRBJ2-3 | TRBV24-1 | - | TGTGCCACCAGTGCCGTTGACAACGCCCTCACAGATACGCAGTATTTT | CATSAVDNALTDTQYF
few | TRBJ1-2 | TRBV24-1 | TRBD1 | TGTGCCAAGCCCCCAGGGGGCTATGGCTACACCTTC | CAKPPGGYGYTF
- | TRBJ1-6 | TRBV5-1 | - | TGCGCCAGCAGCTTGGTCGGACAGAATAATTCACCCCTCCACTTT | CASSLVGQNNSPLHF
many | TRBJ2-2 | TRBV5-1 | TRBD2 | TGCGCCAGCAGCTTGCTAGCGGGCACCGGGGAGCTGTTTTTT | CASSLLAGTGELFF
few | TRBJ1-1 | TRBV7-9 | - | TGTGCCAGCAGCTTTACAGGGTCGCGGGCTTTCTTT | CASSFTGSRAFF
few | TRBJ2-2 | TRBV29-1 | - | TGCAGCGTGAGGGCGGTAAACACCGGGGAGCTGTTTTTT | CSVRAVNTGELFF
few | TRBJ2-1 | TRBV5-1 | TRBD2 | TGCGCCACCCCTCAGCGGGAGGTTTGGGATGAGCAGTTCTTC | CATPQREVWDEQFF
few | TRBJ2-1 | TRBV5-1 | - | TGCGCCAGCAGCCGCTCTGACCGGGACGCCTTTAGGGGGTTCTTC | CASSRSDRDAFRGFF
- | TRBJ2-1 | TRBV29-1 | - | TGCAGCGTTGAAGCGTGGGAGCGGAGCTACAATGAGCAGTTCTTC | CSVEAWERSYNEQFF